This is a list of T cell receptor beta chains from one sample in a study of blood T cell repertoires in COVID-19. The repertoire was sequenced with immunoSEQ multiplex PCR; TCRdb's copy has only in-frame clones and lacks some. The sample shows about 320,000 clones, 90% of them seen only once. Sequences were obtained from PBMCs or T cells enriched from blood (not recorded which). The receptors derive from a man in his sixties who had recovered from COVID-19. Both conserved end residues are part of each CDR3.

TRBV4-3	TRBJ1-3	CASSQGTRNSGNTIYF
TRBV18	TRBJ1-5	CASSRQDNQPQHF
TRBV19	TRBJ1-5	CASGDSFNQPQHF
TRBV30	TRBJ1-4	CAWSVGGSIEKLFF
TRBV27	TRBJ1-5	CASSLSLPGGNQPQHF
TRBV5-1	TRBJ1-6	CASSSPSQGGNSPLHF
TRBV24-1	TRBJ2-7	CATSARSSYEQYF
TRBV6-5	TRBJ1-4	CASSYSGLAIEKLFF
TRBV12-3/TRBV12-4	TRBJ2-1	CASSWDRYNEQFF
TRBV28	TRBJ1-5	CASSSMTGISQPQHF
TRBV9	TRBJ2-7	CASSVGEGASYEQYF
TRBV7-8	TRBJ1-3	CASSQRQSRGGNTIYF